This TCR beta chain was sequenced for a study of CD8 T cells in Susac syndrome. It was with random hexamers that 0.5 to 1 ug RNA was reverse transcribed. An immunoSEQ multiplex PCR amplified TCR beta CDR3 over 54 Vbeta and 13 Jbeta. TCRdb used MiXCR to reprocess the immunoSEQ multiplex PCR reads, holding one entry per CDR3 protein. The sample lists a few hundred thousand distinct CDR3 sequences, roughly 85% occurring once. CDR1 is MNHEY and CDR2 is SVGAGI in the germline V gene. CDR3 length: 16 residues. With 2 bases removed from V and 0 bases from J, the gap between germline ends came to 11 bases. The sequence came from a human donor with multiple sclerosis. The chain couples TRBV6-5 to TRBJ2-1, with D unclear. Specimen: CD8+ T cells from PBMCs. The CDR3 sequence: CASSYDDRSSYNEQFF. The CDR3 DNA reads as TGTGCCAGCAGTTACGACGACCGGTCCTCCTACAATGAGCAGTTCTTC.